This T cell receptor (beta chain) was recovered during a study of control samples from healthy donors and cancer patients. The repertoire was sequenced with immunoSEQ multiplex PCR; TCRdb's copy has only in-frame clones and lacks some. Of around 100,000 clones listed, under 95% are singletons. Germline V lookup: CDR1 SGDLS, CDR2 YYNGEE. Trimming pared 3 bases from V and 2 bases from J, leaving 5 bases between. This CDR3 is 12 amino acids long. This TCR came from a woman aged 18 to 35 in good health. The chain has TRBV9 and TRBJ1-2; no clear D. Sequenced sample: blood. For the CDR3, the DNA is TGTGCCAGCAGCGGGGAGAACTATGGCTACACCTTC. This codes for CASSGENYGYTF. The full variable domain, its missing parts supplied by reference TRBV9 and TRBJ1-2, is DSGVTQTPKHLITATGQRVTLRCSPRSGDLSVYWYQQSLDQGLQFLIQYYNGEERAKGNILERFSAQQFPDLHSELNLSSLELGDSALYFCASSGENYGYTFGSGTRLTVV.